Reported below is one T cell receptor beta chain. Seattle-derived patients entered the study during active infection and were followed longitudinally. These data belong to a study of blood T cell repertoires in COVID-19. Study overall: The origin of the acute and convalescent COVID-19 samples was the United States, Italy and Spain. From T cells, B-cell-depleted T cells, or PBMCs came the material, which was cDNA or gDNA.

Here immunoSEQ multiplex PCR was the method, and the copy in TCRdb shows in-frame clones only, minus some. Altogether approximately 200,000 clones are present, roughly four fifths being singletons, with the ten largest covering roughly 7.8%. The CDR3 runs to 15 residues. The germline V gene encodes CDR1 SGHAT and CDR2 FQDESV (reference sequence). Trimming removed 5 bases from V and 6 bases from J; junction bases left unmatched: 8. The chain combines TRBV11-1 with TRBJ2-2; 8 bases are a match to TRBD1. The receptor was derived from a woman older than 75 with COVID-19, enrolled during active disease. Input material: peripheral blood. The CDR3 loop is CASSPRTGFPGELFF. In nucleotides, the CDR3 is TGTGCCAGCAGCCCCAGGACAGGGTTCCCCGGGGAGCTGTTTTTT.